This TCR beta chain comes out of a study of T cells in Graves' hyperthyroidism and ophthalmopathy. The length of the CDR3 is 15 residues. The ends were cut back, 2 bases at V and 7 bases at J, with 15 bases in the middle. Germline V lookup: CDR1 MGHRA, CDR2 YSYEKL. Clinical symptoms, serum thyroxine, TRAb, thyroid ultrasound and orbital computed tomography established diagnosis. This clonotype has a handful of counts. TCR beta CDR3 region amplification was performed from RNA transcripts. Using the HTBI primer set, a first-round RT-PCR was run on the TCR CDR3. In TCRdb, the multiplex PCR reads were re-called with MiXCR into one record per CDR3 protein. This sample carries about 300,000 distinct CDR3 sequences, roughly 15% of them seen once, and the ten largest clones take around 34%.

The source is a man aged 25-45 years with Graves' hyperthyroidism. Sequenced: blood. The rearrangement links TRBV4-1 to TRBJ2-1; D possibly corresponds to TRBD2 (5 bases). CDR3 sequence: CASSQRLEVVNEQFF. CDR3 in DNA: TGCGCCAGCAGCCAACGCCTGGAGGTAGTGAATGAGCAGTTCTTC.